The source of this T cell receptor (beta chain) is a study of memory CD4+ T cells and cytomegalovirus serostatus. V was clipped by 1 base and J by 7 bases, with 11 bases between them. CDR1 is SSHAT and CDR2 is FNYEAQ in the germline V gene (reference sequence). The CDR3 contains 14 residues. About this clone: The target antigen is unknown.

The protocol was immunoSEQ multiplex PCR, while the TCRdb copy is restricted to in-frame clones and leaves out a portion. The table has about 61,000 clones, 80% to 85% seen once. Notes on the study in general: Median bootstrapped AUC for CMV status was just under 0.97 originally, about 0.9 US-trained.

Single viable CD3+CD4+CD8-CD45RO+ cells were sorted as the memory CD4+ T cells. This chain joins TRBV7-7 and TRBJ1-3; tentatively, D is TRBD1 (6 bases). This TCR was sampled from an adult in good health and CMV-seronegative. Sequencing used memory CD4+ T cells from blood. CDR3 residues: CASSLDDRSNTIYF. In DNA, the CDR3 is TGTGCCAGCAGCTTAGACGACAGGAGCAACACCATATATTTT.